This T cell receptor beta chain was identified during a study of control samples from healthy donors and cancer patients. Germline V gives CDR1 ENHRY, CDR2 SYGVKD. Trimming took 6 bases from V and 2 from J, leaving 16 bases between them. There are 15 residues in the CDR3. Data came from immunoSEQ multiplex PCR; TCRdb stores just in-frame clones and leaves some out. The table has 100,000 to 150,000 clones, 80% to 95% seen once. The sample consisted of blood. The chain has TRBV10-3 and TRBJ1-2, with D perhaps matching TRBD1 (5 bases). The receptor comes from a man younger than 35 in good health. CDR3 sequence reads: CAIRDAGGSNYGYTF. DNA for the CDR3: TGTGCCATCAGGGATGCCGGGGGGTCGAACTATGGCTACACCTTC.